The 8 T cell receptor beta chains listed next were all sequenced from one sample in a study of human T cells and chemical hapten exposure. TCRdb ran MiXCR on the RACE reads and lists one entry per CDR3 protein. The table lists 100,000 to 150,000 distinct CDR3 sequences, approximately 9.5% of them singletons. Time point: healthy volunteer bleed at 2 weeks. Unseparated into fractions, whole blood served as the source from which total RNA was extracted. Sequencing was carried out using whole blood. The source of these receptors is a male donor in good health. Some clones in this sample may be carry-over from other donors' samples.

The V and J genes are TRBV12-3 or TRBV12-4 and TRBJ1-1; the D is unclear. Trimming left V 2 bases short and J 0 bases short, with 10 bases between. This CDR3 is built from 15 residues. In DNA, the CDR3 is TGTGCCAGCAGTTTAAAAGATCCCCTGAACACTGAAGCTTTCTTT. Encoded protein: CASSLKDPLNTEAFF.

There are a few counts of this clonotype. At one of its ends the junction is not consistent with the germline gene, which may arise from a read error. J is TRBJ2-3 and V is TRBV12-3 or TRBV12-4, with a weak D call TRBD1 (6 bases). CDR3 length: 13 residues. The DNA of the CDR3 is TGTGCCAGCAGTCCACCGACAGGTCCAAGTCCACAATTT. It encodes CASSPPTGPSPQF.

The table lists this clonotype with a few counts. The chain uses TRBV5-1 and TRBJ2-3; a possible D gene is TRBD1 (5 bases). There are 13 residues in the CDR3. Trimming left V 5 bases short and J 4 bases short, with 11 bases between. From germline, CDR1 is SGHRS and CDR2 YFSETQ. CDR3 sequence: CASSPREADTQYF. The CDR3 DNA follows: TGCGCCAGCAGTCCCAGGGAAGCAGATACGCAGTATTTT.

V usage is TRBV12-3 or TRBV12-4 and J usage is TRBJ1-1; possible D gene TRBD1, 5 bases. The ends were cut back, 8 bases at V and 2 bases at J, with 12 bases in the middle. The CDR3 runs to 13 residues. CDR3 bases: TGTGCCAGCCTTCAGGGCCCTAACACTGAAGCTTTCTTT. Its translation is CASLQGPNTEAFF.

The chain is built from TRBV5-1 and TRBJ2-7; D possibly corresponds to TRBD1 (6 bases). V was trimmed by 7 bases and J by 2 bases, leaving 19 bases between them. This CDR3 region has 15 residues. Germline V CDR1 and CDR2: SGHRS, YFSETQ. The CDR3 reads CASGQPLQGTYEQYF. For the CDR3, the DNA is TGCGCCAGCGGCCAACCTTTACAGGGTACCTACGAGCAGTACTTC. Based on the CDR3 plus reference TRBV5-1 and TRBJ2-7, the full variable domain is KAGVTQTPRYLIKTRGQQVTLSCSPISGHRSVSWYQQTPGQGLQFLFEYFSETQRNKGNFPGRFSGRQFSNSRSEMNVSTLELGDSALYLCASGQPLQGTYEQYFGPGTRLTVT.

CDR3 protein: CATREGRDTDTQYF. CDR3 in DNA: TGTGCCACCAGAGAGGGGAGGGACACAGATACGCAGTATTTT. The V and J genes are TRBV24-1 and TRBJ2-3; TRBD2 aligns across 7 bases. The CDR3 is made up of 14 amino acids. With 7 bases clipped from V and 2 bases from J, the junction kept 5 bases outside the gene matches. CDR1 and CDR2 (germline): KGHDR, SFDVKD.

The gene calls are TRBV10-2 and TRBJ1-1; TRBD1 matches 7 bases. After removal of 6 bases from V and 6 bases from J, the junction contained 7 bases not matched to a gene. The germline V gene has CDR1 WSHSY and CDR2 SAAADI. The length of the CDR3 is 13 residues. The DNA of the CDR3 is TGCGCCAGCAGAGATAACAGGGGATCTGAAGCTTTCTTT. Protein: CASRDNRGSEAFF.

This sequence joins TRBV3-1 and TRBJ2-7; 7 bases fit TRBD1. The length of the CDR3 is 16 residues. Per the germline V gene, CDR1 is LGHDT and CDR2 is YNNKEL (reference sequence). Trimming removed 3 bases from V and 4 bases from J; junction bases left unmatched: 12. CDR3 sequence reads: CASSHSTTGSRYEQYF. In DNA form, the CDR3 reads TGTGCCAGCAGCCACAGCACGACAGGGTCCCGTTACGAGCAGTACTTC.